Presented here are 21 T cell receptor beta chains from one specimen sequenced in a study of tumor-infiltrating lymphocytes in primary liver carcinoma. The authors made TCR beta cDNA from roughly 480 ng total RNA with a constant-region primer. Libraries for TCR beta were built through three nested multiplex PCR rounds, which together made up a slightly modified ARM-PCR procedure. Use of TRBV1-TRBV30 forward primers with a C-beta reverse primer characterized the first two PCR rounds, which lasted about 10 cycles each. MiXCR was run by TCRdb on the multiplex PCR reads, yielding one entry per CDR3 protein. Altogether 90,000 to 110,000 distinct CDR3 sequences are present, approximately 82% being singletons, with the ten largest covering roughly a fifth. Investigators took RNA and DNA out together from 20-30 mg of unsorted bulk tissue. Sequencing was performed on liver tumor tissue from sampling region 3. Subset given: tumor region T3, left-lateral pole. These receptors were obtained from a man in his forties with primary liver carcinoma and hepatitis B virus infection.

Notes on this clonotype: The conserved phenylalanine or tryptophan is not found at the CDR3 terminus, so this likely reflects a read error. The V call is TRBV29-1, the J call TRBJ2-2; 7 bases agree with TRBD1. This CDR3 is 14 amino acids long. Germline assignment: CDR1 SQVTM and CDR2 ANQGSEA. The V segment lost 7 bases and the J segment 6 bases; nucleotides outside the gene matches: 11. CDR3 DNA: TGCAGCGCCTCCCTTTGCACAGGGGCCGGGGAGCTGTTTCTT. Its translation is CSASLCTGAGELFL.

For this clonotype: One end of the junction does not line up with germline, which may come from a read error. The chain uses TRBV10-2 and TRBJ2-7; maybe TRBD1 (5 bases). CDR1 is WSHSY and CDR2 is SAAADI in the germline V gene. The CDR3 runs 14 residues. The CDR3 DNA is TGCGCGAGCAGAGTTACAGGAGACCCCTACGAGCAGTACTTC. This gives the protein CASRVTGDPYEQYF.

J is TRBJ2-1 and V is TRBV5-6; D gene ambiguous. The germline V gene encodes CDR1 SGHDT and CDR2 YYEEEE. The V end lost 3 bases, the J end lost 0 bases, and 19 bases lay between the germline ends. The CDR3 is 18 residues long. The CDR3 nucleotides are TGTGCCAGCAGCTCCCTACTTACTGGTTCAAGCTCCTACAATGAGCAGTTCTTC. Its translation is CASSSLLTGSSSYNEQFF.

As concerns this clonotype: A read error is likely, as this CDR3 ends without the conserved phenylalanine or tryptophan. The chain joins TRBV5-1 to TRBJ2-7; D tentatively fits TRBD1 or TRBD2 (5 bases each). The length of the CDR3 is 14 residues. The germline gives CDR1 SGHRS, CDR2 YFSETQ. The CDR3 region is CASNLEPGRDEQYL. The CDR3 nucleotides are TGCGCCAGCAACTTGGAGCCGGGGCGCGACGAGCAGTACCTC.

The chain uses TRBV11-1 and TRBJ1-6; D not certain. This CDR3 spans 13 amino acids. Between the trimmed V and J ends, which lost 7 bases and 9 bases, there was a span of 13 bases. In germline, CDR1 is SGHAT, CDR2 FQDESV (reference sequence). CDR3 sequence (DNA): TGTGCCAGCATCCGGACTCCGGTTTCACCCCTCCACTTT. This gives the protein CASIRTPVSPLHF.

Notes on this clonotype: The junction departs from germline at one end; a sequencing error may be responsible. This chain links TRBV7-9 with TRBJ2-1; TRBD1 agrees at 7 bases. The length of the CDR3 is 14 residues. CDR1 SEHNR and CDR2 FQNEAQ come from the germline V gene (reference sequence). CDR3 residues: CVSRSGGRDNEQFF. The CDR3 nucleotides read TGTGTCAGCCGCTCAGGGGGACGGGACAATGAGCAGTTCTTC.

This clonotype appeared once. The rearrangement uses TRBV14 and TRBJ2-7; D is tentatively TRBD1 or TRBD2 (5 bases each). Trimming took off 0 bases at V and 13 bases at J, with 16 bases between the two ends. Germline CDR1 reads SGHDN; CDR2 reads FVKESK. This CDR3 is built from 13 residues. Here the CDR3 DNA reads TGTGCCAGCAGCCAAGATCAGGAACGGGACCAATACTTC. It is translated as CASSQDQERDQYF.

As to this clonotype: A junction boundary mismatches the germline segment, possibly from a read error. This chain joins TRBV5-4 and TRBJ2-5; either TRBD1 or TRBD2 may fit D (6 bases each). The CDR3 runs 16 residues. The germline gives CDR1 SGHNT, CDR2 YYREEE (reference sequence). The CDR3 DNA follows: TGTGCCAGCAGCGGAACCACAGGGAGGAGGATGGAGACCCAGAACTTC. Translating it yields CASSGTTGRRMETQNF.

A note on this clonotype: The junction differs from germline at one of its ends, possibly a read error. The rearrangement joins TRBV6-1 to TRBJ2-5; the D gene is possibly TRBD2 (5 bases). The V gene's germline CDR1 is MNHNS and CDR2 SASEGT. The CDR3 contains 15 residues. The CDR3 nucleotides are TGTGCCGGCAGTGAAGCGGCGGGCGCCCAAGAGACCCAGTACTTC. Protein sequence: CAGSEAAGAQETQYF.

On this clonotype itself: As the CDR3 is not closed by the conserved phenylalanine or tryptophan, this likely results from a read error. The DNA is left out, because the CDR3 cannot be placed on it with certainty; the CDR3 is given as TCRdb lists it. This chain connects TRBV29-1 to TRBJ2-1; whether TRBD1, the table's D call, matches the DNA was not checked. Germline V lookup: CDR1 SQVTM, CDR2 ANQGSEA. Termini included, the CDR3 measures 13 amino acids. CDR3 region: CSVGGGVTNEQLS.

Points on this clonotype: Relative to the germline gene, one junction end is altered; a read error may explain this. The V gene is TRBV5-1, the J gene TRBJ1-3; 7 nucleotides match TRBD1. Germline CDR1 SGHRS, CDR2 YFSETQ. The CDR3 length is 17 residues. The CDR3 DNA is TGCACCAGCAGCTTGGAGAGCCAGGGGGGAGCAAGAAACACCATATATTTT. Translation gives CTSSLESQGGARNTIYF.

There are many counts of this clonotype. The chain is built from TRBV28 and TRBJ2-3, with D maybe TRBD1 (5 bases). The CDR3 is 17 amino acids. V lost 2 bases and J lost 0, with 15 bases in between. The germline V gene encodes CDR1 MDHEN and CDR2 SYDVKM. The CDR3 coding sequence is TGTGCCAGCAGTTTAGAGATTCTGGGGCCTAGCACAGATACGCAGTATTTT. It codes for CASSLEILGPSTDTQYF. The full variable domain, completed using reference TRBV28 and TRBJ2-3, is DVKVTQSSRYLVKRTGEKVFLECVQDMDHENMFWYRQDPGLGLRLIYFSYDVKMKEKGDIPEGYSVSREKKERFSLILESASTNQTSMYLCASSLEILGPSTDTQYFGPGTRLTVL.

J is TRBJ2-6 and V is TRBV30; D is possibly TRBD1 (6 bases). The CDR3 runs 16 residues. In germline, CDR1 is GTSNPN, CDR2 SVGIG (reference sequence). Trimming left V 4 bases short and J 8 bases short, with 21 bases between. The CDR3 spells CAWTATGLSGSNVLTF. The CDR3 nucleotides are TGTGCCTGGACTGCGACAGGCCTCTCAGGGTCCAACGTCCTGACTTTC.

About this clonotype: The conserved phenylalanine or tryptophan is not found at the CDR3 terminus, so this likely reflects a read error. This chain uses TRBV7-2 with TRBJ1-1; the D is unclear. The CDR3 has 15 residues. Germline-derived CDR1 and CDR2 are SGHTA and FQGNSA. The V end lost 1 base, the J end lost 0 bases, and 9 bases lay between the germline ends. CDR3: CASSLVHGVNTEAFL. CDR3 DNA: TGTGCCAGCAGCTTAGTCCACGGCGTGAACACTGAAGCTTTCCTT.

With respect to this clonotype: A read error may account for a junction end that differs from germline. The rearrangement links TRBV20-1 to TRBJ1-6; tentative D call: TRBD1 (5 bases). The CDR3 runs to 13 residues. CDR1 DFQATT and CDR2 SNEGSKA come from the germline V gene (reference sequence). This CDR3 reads CSASGGVNSPVHF. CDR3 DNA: TGCAGTGCTAGTGGGGGGGTTAATTCACCCGTCCACTTT.

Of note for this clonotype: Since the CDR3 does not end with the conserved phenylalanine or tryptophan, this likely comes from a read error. CDR3 in DNA: TGTGCCAGCAGATTCGGGACAGTGGGCCATCAGCCCCAGCATTTA. Its protein is CASRFGTVGHQPQHL. This chain joins TRBV12-3 or TRBV12-4 and TRBJ1-5, with 7 bases lining up with TRBD1. The CDR3 has 15 residues. J was trimmed by 5 bases and V by 6 bases; bases with no gene match: 10.

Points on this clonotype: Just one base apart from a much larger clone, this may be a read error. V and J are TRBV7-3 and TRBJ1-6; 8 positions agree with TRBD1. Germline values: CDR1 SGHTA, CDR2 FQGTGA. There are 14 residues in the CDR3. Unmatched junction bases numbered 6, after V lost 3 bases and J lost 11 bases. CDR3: CASSLQGARAPLHF. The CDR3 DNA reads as TGTGCCAGCAGCTTGCAGGGGGCGCGGGCACCCCTCCACTTT.

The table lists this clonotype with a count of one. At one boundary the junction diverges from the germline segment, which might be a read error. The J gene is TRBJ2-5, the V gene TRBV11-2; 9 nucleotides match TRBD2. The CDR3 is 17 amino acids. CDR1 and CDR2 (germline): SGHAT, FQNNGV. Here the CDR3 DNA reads TGTGCCAGCAGCTTAGGGCTGTCTTGCGGGAGGGATGAGACTCAGTACTTC. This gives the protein CASSLGLSCGRDETQYF. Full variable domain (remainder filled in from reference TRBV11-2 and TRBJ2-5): EAGVAQSPRYKIIEKRQSVAFWCNPISGHATLYWYQQILGQGPKLLIQFQNNGVVDDSQLPKDRFSAERLKGVDSTLKIQPAKLEDSAVYLCASSLGLSCGRDETQYFGPGTRLLVL.

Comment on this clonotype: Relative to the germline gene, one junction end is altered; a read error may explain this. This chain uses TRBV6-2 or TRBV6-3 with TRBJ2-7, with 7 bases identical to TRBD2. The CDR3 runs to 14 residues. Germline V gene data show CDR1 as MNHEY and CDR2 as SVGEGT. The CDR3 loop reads CASSYSTSSYDQYF. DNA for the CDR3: TGTGCCAGTAGTTACTCGACTAGCTCCTACGACCAGTACTTC.

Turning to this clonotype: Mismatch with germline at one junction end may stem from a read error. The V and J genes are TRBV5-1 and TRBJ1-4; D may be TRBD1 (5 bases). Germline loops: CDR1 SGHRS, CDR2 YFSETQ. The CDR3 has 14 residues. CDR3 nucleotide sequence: TGCGCCTGCAGTCAAGGGGCAATGTGGGAAAAACTGTTTTTT. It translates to CACSQGAMWEKLFF.

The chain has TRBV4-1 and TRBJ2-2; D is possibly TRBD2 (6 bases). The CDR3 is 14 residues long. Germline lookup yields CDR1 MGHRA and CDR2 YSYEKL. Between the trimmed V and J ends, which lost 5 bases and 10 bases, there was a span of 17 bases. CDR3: CASSGRGNGEELFF. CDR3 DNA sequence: TGCGCCAGCAGCGGGCGGGGAAATGGCGAGGAGCTGTTTTTT.